This TCR beta chain originates from a study of shared clonotypes between healthy human individuals. Whole-study context: Used for every donor were three CD4 naive, three CD4 memory, two CD8 naive and one CD8 memory plate. General study findings and limits: Naive subsets tended to show greater estimated richness than memory subsets. Read depth was anticipated to influence clonotype sharing among donors.

The study enrolled healthy HIV-negative adults without recent acute infections or vaccinations as donors. In the case of this clone: Its antigen is unknown.

The CDR3 is 13 amino acids. CDR1 and CDR2 from the germline V gene are SGHTA and FQGTGA. Trimming left V 6 bases short and J 5 bases short, with 12 bases between. Only in-frame clones appear in the TCRdb table, and some are missing; sequencing was by immunoSEQ multiplex PCR. In the table there are under 600,000 clones, 95% to 98% of which are singletons. The material sequenced was naive CD4+ T cells sorted from blood. The subset here: CD45RA+ positively selected. The V and J genes are TRBV7-3 and TRBJ2-3; D uncertain. This clonotype originated in a young woman in good health. CDR3 nucleotide sequence: TGTGCCAGCAGGACTCCCGCAGGAGATACGCAGTATTTT. It translates to CASRTPAGDTQYF.